Each of the 15 T cell receptor beta chains below was sequenced from the same sample in a study of graft-versus-host responses after intestinal transplantation (dated by TCRdb to about 2021). The sample's time point label is to be understood as: cells obtained before transplantation from donor or recipient. The library was generated by the immunoSEQ multiplex PCR assay. The table comes from immuneACCESS by way of TCRdb, which keeps in-frame sequences with V and J called. Part of the clones is missing from these tables; in studies checked, under half for an unresolved V gene and the rest for unknown reasons. This sample gives some 39,000 clones in total; about 95% of them show up just once. The ten largest clones take up around 0.22% of the sample. The antigens for these receptors are not known. Sequences were derived from unstimulated CD8+ T cells sorted from spleen or lymph node cells, sampled before transplant. Receptors originate from a human donor who was the organ donor for an intestinal transplant.

V usage is TRBV30 and J usage is TRBJ2-7; 8 bases are shared with TRBD1. The CDR3 is 13 residues long. V dropped 5 bases and J dropped 3; count of bases not matched to a gene: 6. Germline CDR1 and CDR2: GTSNPN and SVGIG (reference sequence). The CDR3 spells CAWGQGPGYEQYF. In DNA form, the CDR3 reads TGTGCCTGGGGACAGGGCCCCGGCTACGAGCAGTACTTC.

The CDR3 here is CASLRYNEQFF. CDR3 nucleotide sequence: TGTGCCAGCCTTAGATACAATGAGCAGTTCTTC. The chain has TRBV7-7 and TRBJ2-1; D is undetermined. Germline V CDR1 and CDR2: SSHAT, FNYEAQ (reference sequence). This CDR3 is built from 11 residues. V was clipped by 8 bases and J by 4 bases, with 6 bases between them.

The rearrangement joins TRBV21-1 to TRBJ2-2; the table's D call, TRBD1, has no DNA check behind it. TRBV21-1 is listed as a pseudogene. This CDR3 contains 18 residues. CDR3 nucleotides: TGTGCCAGCAGCAAAGAGGGGACACCTCCAAAGAACACCGGGGAGCTGTTTTTT. It translates to CASSKEGTPPKNTGELFF.

The CDR3 DNA follows: TGTGCCATCAGCCAAGACAGGGTCGGGTCCTATAATTCACCCCTCCACTTT. Protein sequence: CAISQDRVGSYNSPLHF. The chain recombines TRBV10-3 with TRBJ1-6; 7 bases fit TRBD1. The CDR3 loop spans 17 amino acids. Germline CDR1 ENHRY, CDR2 SYGVKD. J lost 1 base, V lost 6 bases, and 9 bases had no gene match.

The chain employs TRBV28 and TRBJ1-1; D gene uncertain. This CDR3 has 13 amino acids. CDR1 is MDHEN, CDR2 SYDVKM, per germline. The V gene lost 3 bases and the J gene lost 4 bases, with 9 bases spanning the gap. The DNA of the CDR3 is TGTGCCAGCAGTTTTGGGGTGAGCACTGAAGCTTTCTTT. Its protein product is CASSFGVSTEAFF.

The chain couples TRBV4-3 to TRBJ1-1, with 10 positions matching TRBD1. The CDR3 totals 14 residues. Trimming removed 3 bases from V and 7 bases from J; junction bases left unmatched: 5. The germline gives CDR1 LGHNA, CDR2 YSLEER. In nucleotides, the CDR3 is TGCGCCAGCAGCCATGGGACAGGGGACATTGAAGCTTTCTTT. Encoded protein: CASSHGTGDIEAFF.

This chain connects TRBV6-4 to TRBJ2-1; possibly TRBD2 for D (5 bases). This CDR3 has 14 residues. Looked up from germline, CDR1 is MRHNA and CDR2 is SNTAGT. V shed 4 bases and J shed 8 bases, with 15 bases lying between them. The CDR3 protein is CASSVGPRGHEQFF. In DNA form, the CDR3 reads TGTGCCAGCAGTGTTGGGCCCCGCGGGCATGAGCAGTTCTTC.

The chain joins TRBV27 to TRBJ1-5, with 7 bases aligning to TRBD1. V dropped 5 bases and J dropped 2; count of bases not matched to a gene: 6. The germline CDR1 and CDR2 sequences are MNHEY and SMNVEV (reference sequence). CDR3 size: 15 residues. CDR3 residues: CASSAGTEGNQPQHF. The CDR3 DNA sequence: TGTGCCAGCAGTGCCGGGACAGAGGGCAATCAGCCCCAGCATTTT.

V and J are TRBV10-3 and TRBJ2-7; 8 bases fit TRBD2. CDR1 and CDR2 (germline): ENHRY, SYGVKD. The CDR3 extends over 18 amino acids. V lost 3 bases to trimming and J lost 6 bases; unmatched junction nucleotides: 19. CDR3 bases: TGTGCCATCAGTGATCAACCTTCGCGGGGGGCGGGAATAGGCGAGCAGTACTTC. Protein product: CAISDQPSRGAGIGEQYF.

The count of this clone is one. The chain joins TRBV5-1 to TRBJ1-1; the D is unclear. The CDR3 is made up of 16 amino acids. Germline assignment: CDR1 SGHRS and CDR2 YFSETQ. The germline V and J ends were trimmed by 3 bases and 3 bases, with 18 bases remaining between them. This chain's CDR3 is CASSSGGHPGYTEAFF. For the CDR3, the DNA is TGCGCCAGCAGCTCGGGAGGGCATCCCGGCTACACTGAAGCTTTCTTT.

The chain recombines TRBV5-4 with TRBJ2-1, with 12 bases aligning to TRBD2. The ends lost 4 bases at V and 7 bases at J; junction bases unmatched: 6. Germline CDR1 is SGHNT and CDR2 is YYREEE (reference sequence). This CDR3 contains 15 residues. The DNA of the CDR3 is TGTGCCAGCAGCCCTAGCGGGGGGGCTTTTAATGAGCAGTTCTTC. It is translated as CASSPSGGAFNEQFF.

The V call is TRBV7-2, the J call TRBJ1-1; 7 nucleotides match TRBD1. The germline CDR1 and CDR2 sequences are SGHTA and FQGNSA. The CDR3 length is 12 residues. V lost 8 bases and J lost 3; bases outside the gene matches: 3. The CDR3 sequence: CASSQGYTEAFF. The DNA of the CDR3 is TGTGCCAGCTCACAGGGGTACACTGAAGCTTTCTTT.

The CDR3 DNA is TGTGCCAGCAACGGGCCCGCCTACGAGCAGTACTTC. Its translation is CASNGPAYEQYF. The V call is TRBV6-5, the J call TRBJ2-7; D gene unclear. The CDR3 length is 12 residues. Deletions cut 7 bases from V and 2 bases from J, with 9 bases between. The V gene's germline CDR1 is MNHEY and CDR2 SVGAGI.

V gene TRBV11-2 combines with J gene TRBJ2-1; 7 bases align to TRBD2. Losses at the gene ends were 1 base for V and 7 bases for J; bases not matched to a gene: 10. The CDR3 runs to 16 residues. The V gene's germline CDR1 is SGHAT and CDR2 FQNNGV. Here the CDR3 reads CASSLVPAGEMNEQFF. As DNA, the CDR3 is TGTGCCAGCAGCTTAGTACCGGCGGGGGAAATGAATGAGCAGTTCTTC. The full variable domain, in which reference TRBV11-2 and TRBJ2-1 provide the parts outside the CDR3, is EAGVAQSPRYKIIEKRQSVAFWCNPISGHATLYWYQQILGQGPKLLIQFQNNGVVDDSQLPKDRFSAERLKGVDSTLKIQPAKLEDSAVYLCASSLVPAGEMNEQFFGPGTRLTVL.

The CDR3 DNA reads TGTGCCAGCAGTTTAAGCCTAGCGGGGCCAGAGACCCAGTACTTC. This gives the protein CASSLSLAGPETQYF. This chain joins TRBV27 and TRBJ2-5; 9 bases match TRBD2. Germline V gives CDR1 MNHEY, CDR2 SMNVEV (reference sequence). This CDR3 region has 15 residues. The junction had 5 bases not matched to a gene; V was cut back by 2 bases and J by 4 bases.